This T cell receptor (beta chain) comes out of a study of blood T cell repertoires in COVID-19. Study context: The samples span acute and convalescent COVID-19 from the United States, Italy and Spain. In each case, the material was cDNA or gDNA derived from T cells, B-cell-depleted T cells, or PBMCs.

Per the original data handling: Using reference gene primer amplification, nucleated cell counts were estimated. This table comes from immunoSEQ multiplex PCR, and its TCRdb copy is limited to in-frame clones, with some not included. That table furnishes V, J and clone size, whereas the DNA furnished D and trimming. The sample lists over 70,000 clones, 60% to 85% seen once, with around 50% in the top ten. Trimming removed 4 bases from V and 0 bases from J, with 13 bases in between. The CDR3 contains 16 residues. Germline-derived CDR1 and CDR2 are SGHTA and FQGNSA. Sequencing used peripheral blood. The chain is built from TRBV7-2 and TRBJ1-3; no reliable D call. The receptor's source is a human donor in a cohort sampled during active COVID-19. CDR3 amino acids: CASSSSTLHSGNTIYF. CDR3 sequence (DNA): TGTGCCAGCAGCTCGTCGACACTCCACTCTGGAAACACCATATATTTT.